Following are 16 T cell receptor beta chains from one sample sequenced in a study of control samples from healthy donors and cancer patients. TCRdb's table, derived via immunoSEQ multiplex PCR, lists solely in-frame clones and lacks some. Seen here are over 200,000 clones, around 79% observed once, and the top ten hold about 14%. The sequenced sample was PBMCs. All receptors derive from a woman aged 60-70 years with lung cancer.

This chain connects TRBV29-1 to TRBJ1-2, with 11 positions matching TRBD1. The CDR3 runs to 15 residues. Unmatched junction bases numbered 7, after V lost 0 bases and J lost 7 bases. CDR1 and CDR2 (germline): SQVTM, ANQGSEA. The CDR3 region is CSVEDLGTGGRGYTF. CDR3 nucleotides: TGCAGCGTTGAAGATCTTGGGACAGGGGGTCGTGGCTACACCTTC.

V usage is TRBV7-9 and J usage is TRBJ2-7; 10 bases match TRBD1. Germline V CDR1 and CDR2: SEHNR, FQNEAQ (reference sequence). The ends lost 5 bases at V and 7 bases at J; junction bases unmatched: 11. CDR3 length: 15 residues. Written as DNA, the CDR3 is TGTGCCAGCAGCACCCCGGACAGGGGGAAGTGGGAGCAGTACTTC. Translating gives CASSTPDRGKWEQYF.

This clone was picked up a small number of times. CDR3 region: CASSKRGFGSQETQYF. In DNA form, the CDR3 reads TGTGCCAGCAGCAAGCGGGGTTTTGGATCCCAAGAGACCCAGTACTTC. The chain combines TRBV9 with TRBJ2-5; 7 bases fit TRBD2. J lost 1 base, V lost 4 bases, and 10 bases had no gene match. The CDR3 has 16 residues. Germline-derived CDR1 and CDR2 are SGDLS and YYNGEE.

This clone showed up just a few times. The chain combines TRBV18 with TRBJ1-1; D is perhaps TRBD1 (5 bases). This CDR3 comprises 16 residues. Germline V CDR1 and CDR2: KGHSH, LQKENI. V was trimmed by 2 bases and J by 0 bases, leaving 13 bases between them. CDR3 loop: CASSPMRQTLNTEAFF. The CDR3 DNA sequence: TGTGCCAGCTCACCAATGAGACAGACGTTGAACACTGAAGCTTTCTTT.

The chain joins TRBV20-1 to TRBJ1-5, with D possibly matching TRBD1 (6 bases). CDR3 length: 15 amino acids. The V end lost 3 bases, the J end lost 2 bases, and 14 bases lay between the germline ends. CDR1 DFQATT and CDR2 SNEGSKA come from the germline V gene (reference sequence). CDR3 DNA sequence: TGCAGTGCTAGTTTCAGGGGCTTGGGCAATCAGCCCCAGCATTTT. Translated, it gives CSASFRGLGNQPQHF.

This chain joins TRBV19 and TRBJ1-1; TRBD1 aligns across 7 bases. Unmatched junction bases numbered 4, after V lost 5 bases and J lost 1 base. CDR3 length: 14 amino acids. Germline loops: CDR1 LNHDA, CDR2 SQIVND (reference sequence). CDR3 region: CASSVGQWNTEAFF. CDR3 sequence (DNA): TGTGCCAGTAGTGTGGGACAGTGGAACACTGAAGCTTTCTTT.

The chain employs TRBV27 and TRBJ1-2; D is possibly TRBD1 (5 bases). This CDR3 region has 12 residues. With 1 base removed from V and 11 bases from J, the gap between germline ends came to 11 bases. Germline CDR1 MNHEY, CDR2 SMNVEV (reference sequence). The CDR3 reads CASSLLGQSYTF. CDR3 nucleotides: TGTGCCAGCAGTTTATTGGGGCAGAGTTACACCTTC.

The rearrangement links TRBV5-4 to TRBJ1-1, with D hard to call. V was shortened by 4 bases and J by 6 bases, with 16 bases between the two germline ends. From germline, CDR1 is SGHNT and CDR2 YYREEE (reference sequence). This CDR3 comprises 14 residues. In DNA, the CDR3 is TGTGCCAGCAGCGCGGAGGGTGTGAGGGCTGAAGCTTTCTTT. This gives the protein CASSAEGVRAEAFF. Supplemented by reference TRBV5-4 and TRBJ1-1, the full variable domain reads ETGVTQSPTHLIKTRGQQVTLRCSSQSGHNTVSWYQQALGQGPQFIFQYYREEENGRGNFPPRFSGLQFPNYSSELNVNALELDDSALYLCASSAEGVRAEAFFGQGTRLTVV.

Here the CDR3 reads CASGYRGGSSYNEQFF. CDR3 in DNA: TGTGCCAGCGGATACCGTGGGGGGAGCTCCTACAATGAGCAGTTCTTC. This rearrangement joins TRBV7-2 to TRBJ2-1, with D perhaps matching TRBD2 (6 bases). This CDR3 spans 16 amino acids. Germline assignment: CDR1 SGHTA and CDR2 FQGNSA. Trimming left V 8 bases short and J 0 bases short, with 17 bases between.

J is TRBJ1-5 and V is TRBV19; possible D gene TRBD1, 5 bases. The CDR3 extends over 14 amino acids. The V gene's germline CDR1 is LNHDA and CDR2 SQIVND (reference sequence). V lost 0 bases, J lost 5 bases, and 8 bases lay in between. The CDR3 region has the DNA TGTGCCAGTAGTATAGAGGGGGGGGATCAGCCCCAGCATTTT. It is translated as CASSIEGGDQPQHF.

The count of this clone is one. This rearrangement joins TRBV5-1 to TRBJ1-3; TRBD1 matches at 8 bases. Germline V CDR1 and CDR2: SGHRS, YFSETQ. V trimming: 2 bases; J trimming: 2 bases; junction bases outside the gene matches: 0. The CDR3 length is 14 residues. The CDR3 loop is CASSLQGAGNTIYF. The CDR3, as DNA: TGCGCCAGCAGCTTACAGGGGGCTGGAAACACCATATATTTT. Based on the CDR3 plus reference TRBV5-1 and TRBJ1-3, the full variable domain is KAGVTQTPRYLIKTRGQQVTLSCSPISGHRSVSWYQQTPGQGLQFLFEYFSETQRNKGNFPGRFSGRQFSNSRSEMNVSTLELGDSALYLCASSLQGAGNTIYFGEGSWLTVV.

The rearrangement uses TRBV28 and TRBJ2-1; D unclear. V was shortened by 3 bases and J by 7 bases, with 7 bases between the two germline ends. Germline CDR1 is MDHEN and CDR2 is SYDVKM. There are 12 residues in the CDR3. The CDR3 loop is CASSFSANEQFF. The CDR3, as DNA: TGTGCCAGCAGTTTTTCTGCAAATGAGCAGTTCTTC.

The CDR3 coding sequence is TGTGCCAGTGGCAACACTGAAGCTTTCTTT. The encoded protein is CASGNTEAFF. V gene TRBV19 combines with J gene TRBJ1-1; D is unresolved. The ends were cut back, 8 bases at V and 2 bases at J, with 3 bases in the middle. This CDR3 is 10 amino acids long. Germline V gene data show CDR1 as LNHDA and CDR2 as SQIVND (reference sequence).

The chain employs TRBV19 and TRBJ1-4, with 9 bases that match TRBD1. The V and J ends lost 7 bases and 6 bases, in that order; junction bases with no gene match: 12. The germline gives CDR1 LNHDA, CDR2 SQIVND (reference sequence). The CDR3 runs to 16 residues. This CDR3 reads CASTLGTGSLYEKLFF. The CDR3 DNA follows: TGTGCCAGTACTCTGGGGACAGGGAGCCTGTATGAAAAACTGTTTTTT. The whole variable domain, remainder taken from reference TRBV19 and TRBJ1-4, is DGGITQSPKYLFRKEGQNVTLSCEQNLNHDAMYWYRQDPGQGLRLIYYSQIVNDFQKGDIAEGYSVSREKKESFPLTVTSAQKNPTAFYLCASTLGTGSLYEKLFFGSGTQLSVL.

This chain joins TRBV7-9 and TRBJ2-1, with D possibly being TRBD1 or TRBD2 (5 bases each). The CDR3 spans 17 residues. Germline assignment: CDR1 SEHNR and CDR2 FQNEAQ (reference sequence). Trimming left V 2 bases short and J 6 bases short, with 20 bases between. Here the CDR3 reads CASSLPPGAAALNEQFF. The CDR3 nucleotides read TGTGCCAGCAGCTTACCTCCCGGGGCGGCAGCCCTCAATGAGCAGTTCTTC. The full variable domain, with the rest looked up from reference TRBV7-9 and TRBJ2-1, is DTGVSQNPRHKITKRGQNVTFRCDPISEHNRLYWYRQTLGQGPEFLTYFQNEAQLEKSRLLSDRFSAERPKGSFSTLEIQRTEQGDSAMYLCASSLPPGAAALNEQFFGPGTRLTVL.

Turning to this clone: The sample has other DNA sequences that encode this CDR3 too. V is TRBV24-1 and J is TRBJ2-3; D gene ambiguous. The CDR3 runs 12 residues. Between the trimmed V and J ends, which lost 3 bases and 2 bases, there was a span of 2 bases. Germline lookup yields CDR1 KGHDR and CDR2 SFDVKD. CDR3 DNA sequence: TGTGCCACCAGTGATGTCACAGATACGCAGTATTTT. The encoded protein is CATSDVTDTQYF.